Sequencing of this T cell receptor beta chain was carried out in a study of shared clonotypes between healthy human individuals. The assay was immunoSEQ multiplex PCR, and TCRdb's table has in-frame clones only and misses some. Of about 2,500,000 clones in the sample, more than 90% are singletons; the top ten hold over 0.12%. V was shortened by 2 bases and J by 2 bases, with 12 bases between the two germline ends. This CDR3 is 15 amino acids long. In germline, CDR1 is LNHDA, CDR2 SQIVND (reference sequence). The receptor was derived from a man aged 18 to 29 in good health. The sample taken for sequencing was naive CD4+ T cells sorted from blood. The subset was: CD45RA+ positively selected. The chain employs TRBV19 and TRBJ2-5; D is unresolved. The CDR3 sequence: CASSIIGSRQETQYF. CDR3 bases: TGTGCCAGTAGTATAATCGGTAGCAGACAAGAGACCCAGTACTTC.